What follows describes a single TCR beta chain. The data stem from a study of blood T cell repertoires in COVID-19. Study-wide background: COVID-19 samples from acute and convalescent phases originated in the United States, Italy and Spain. PBMCs, B-cell-depleted T cells, or T cells were the source of the cDNA or gDNA that made up the material.

With V trimmed by 9 bases and J by 3 bases, 7 bases remained unmatched. There are 13 residues in the CDR3. Germline loops: CDR1 MNHEY, CDR2 SMNVEV (reference sequence). Methods used by the authors: Estimation of nucleated cell counts was performed using reference gene primer amplification. Clones were read by immunoSEQ multiplex PCR, and TCRdb kept only the in-frame ones, dropping some. V and J calls and clone size follow that table, whereas D and trimming were derived from the DNA. The sample holds under 300,000 clones, approximately 85% seen once. The specimen was peripheral blood. The source is a woman in her 70s with acute or convalescent COVID-19. This chain connects TRBV27 to TRBJ1-1; TRBD1 matches at 7 bases. The CDR3 is CASTMTGYTEAFF. CDR3 bases: TGTGCCAGTACTATGACAGGGTACACTGAAGCTTTCTTT.